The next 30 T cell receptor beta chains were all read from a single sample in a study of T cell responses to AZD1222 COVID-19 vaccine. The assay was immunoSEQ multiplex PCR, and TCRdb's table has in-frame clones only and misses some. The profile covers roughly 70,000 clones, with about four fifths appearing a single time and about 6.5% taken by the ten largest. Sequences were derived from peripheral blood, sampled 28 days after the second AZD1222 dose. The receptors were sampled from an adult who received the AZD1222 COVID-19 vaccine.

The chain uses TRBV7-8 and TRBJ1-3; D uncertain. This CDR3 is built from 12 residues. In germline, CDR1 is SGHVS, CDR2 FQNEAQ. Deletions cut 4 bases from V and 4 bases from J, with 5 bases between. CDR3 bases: TGTGCCAGCAGCTACTCCGGAAACACCATATATTTT. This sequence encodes CASSYSGNTIYF.

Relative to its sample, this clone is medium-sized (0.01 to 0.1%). In DNA form, the CDR3 reads TGTGCCAGCAGCCCGTACGGACAGGCGGGACTAGCGGGGGGCAATGAGCAGTTCTTC. Protein: CASSPYGQAGLAGGNEQFF. This chain connects TRBV5-5 to TRBJ2-1; 15 bases agree with TRBD2. This CDR3 is built from 19 residues. Germline assignment: CDR1 SGHKS and CDR2 YYEKEE (reference sequence). Trimming removed 4 bases from V and 6 bases from J; junction bases left unmatched: 14.

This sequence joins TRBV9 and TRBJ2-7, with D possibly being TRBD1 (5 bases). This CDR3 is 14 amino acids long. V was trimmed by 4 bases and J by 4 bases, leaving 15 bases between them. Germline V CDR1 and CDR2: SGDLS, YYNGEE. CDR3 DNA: TGTGCCAGCAGCCCTACGTACAGGCCTTACGAGCAGTACTTC. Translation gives CASSPTYRPYEQYF.

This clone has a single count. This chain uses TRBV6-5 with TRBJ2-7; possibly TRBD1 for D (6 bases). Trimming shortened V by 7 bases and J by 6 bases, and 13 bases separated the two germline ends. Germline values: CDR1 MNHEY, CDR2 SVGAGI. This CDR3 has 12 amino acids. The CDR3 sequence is CASKKTGAEQYF. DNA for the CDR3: TGTGCCAGCAAAAAGACAGGAGCCGAGCAGTACTTC.

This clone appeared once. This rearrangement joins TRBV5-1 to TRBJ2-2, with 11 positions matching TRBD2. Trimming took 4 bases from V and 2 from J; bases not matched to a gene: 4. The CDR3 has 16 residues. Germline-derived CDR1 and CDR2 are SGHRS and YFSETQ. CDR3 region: CASSPGTSGNTGELFF. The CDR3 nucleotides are TGCGCCAGCAGCCCCGGGACTAGCGGAAACACCGGGGAGCTGTTTTTT.

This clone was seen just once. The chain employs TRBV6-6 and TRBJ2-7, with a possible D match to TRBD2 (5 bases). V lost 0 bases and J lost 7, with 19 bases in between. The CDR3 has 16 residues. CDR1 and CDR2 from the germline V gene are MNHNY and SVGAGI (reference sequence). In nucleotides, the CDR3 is TGTGCCAGCAGTTACTCGATGACATCGAACGGGGTGGAGCAGTACTTC. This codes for CASSYSMTSNGVEQYF.

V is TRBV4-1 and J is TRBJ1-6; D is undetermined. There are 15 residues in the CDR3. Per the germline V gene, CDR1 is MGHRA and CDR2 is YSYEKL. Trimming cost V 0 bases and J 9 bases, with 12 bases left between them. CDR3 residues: CASSQDSGPPSPLHF. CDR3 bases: TGCGCCAGCAGCCAAGATTCCGGGCCGCCTTCACCCCTCCACTTT.

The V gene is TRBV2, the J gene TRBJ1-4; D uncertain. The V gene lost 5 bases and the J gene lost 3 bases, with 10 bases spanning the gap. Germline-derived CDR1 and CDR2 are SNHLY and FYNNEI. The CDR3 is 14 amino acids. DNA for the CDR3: TGTGCCAGCAGTCAGAACGTGGCTAATGAAAAACTGTTTTTT. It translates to CASSQNVANEKLFF.

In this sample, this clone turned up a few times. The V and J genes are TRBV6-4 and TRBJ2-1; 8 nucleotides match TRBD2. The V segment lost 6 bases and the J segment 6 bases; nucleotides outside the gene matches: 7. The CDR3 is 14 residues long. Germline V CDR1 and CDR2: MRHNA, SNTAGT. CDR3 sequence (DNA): TGTGCCAGCAGCGAGGGACTAGAAAGCAATGAGCAGTTCTTC. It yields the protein CASSEGLESNEQFF.

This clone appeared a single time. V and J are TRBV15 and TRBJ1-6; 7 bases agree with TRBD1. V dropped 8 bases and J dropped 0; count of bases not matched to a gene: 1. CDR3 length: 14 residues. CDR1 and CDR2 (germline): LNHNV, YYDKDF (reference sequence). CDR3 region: CATRDSSYNSPLHF. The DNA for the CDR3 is TGTGCCACCCGGGACAGCTCCTATAATTCACCCCTCCACTTT.

The CDR3 loop is CASSLRGEKLFF. The DNA for the CDR3 is TGTGCCAGTAGTTTGAGGGGTGAAAAACTGTTTTTT. The gene calls are TRBV19 and TRBJ1-4; tentative D call: TRBD1 (5 bases). The germline CDR1 and CDR2 sequences are LNHDA and SQIVND (reference sequence). The V gene lost 5 bases and the J gene lost 7 bases, with 8 bases spanning the gap. CDR3 size: 12 residues.

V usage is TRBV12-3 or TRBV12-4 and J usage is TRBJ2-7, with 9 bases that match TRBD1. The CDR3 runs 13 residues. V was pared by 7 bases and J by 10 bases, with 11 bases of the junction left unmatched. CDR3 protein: CASTWDRVKGQYF. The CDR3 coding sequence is TGTGCCAGCACCTGGGACAGGGTGAAGGGTCAGTACTTC.

The CDR3 reads CASSELGGGNYNEQFF. As DNA, the CDR3 is TGTGCCAGCAGTGAATTGGGCGGGGGGAACTACAATGAGCAGTTCTTC. V gene TRBV25-1 combines with J gene TRBJ2-1; the match to TRBD2 covers 8 bases. There are 16 residues in the CDR3. Unmatched junction bases numbered 5, after V lost 1 base and J lost 3 bases. Germline V gene data show CDR1 as MGHDK and CDR2 as SYGVNS. The full variable domain, rest sourced from reference TRBV25-1 and TRBJ2-1, is EADIYQTPRYLVIGTGKKITLECSQTMGHDKMYWYQQDPGMELHLIHYSYGVNSTEKGDLSSESTVSRIRTEHFPLTLESARPSHTSQYLCASSELGGGNYNEQFFGPGTRLTVL.

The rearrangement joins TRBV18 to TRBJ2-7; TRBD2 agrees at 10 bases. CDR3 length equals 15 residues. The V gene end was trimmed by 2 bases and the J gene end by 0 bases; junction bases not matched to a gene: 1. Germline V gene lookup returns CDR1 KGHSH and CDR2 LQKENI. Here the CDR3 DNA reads TGTGCCAGCTCACCAGTAGCGGGGGGCTCCTACGAGCAGTACTTC. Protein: CASSPVAGGSYEQYF.

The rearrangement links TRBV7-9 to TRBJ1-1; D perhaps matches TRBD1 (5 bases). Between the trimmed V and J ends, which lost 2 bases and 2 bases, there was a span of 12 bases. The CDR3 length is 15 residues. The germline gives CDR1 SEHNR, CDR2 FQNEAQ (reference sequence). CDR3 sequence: CASSLRGELNTEAFF. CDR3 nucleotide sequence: TGTGCCAGCAGCTTAAGGGGCGAGCTTAACACTGAAGCTTTCTTT. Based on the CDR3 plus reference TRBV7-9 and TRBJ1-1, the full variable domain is DTGVSQNPRHKITKRGQNVTFRCDPISEHNRLYWYRQTLGQGPEFLTYFQNEAQLEKSRLLSDRFSAERPKGSFSTLEIQRTEQGDSAMYLCASSLRGELNTEAFFGQGTRLTVV.

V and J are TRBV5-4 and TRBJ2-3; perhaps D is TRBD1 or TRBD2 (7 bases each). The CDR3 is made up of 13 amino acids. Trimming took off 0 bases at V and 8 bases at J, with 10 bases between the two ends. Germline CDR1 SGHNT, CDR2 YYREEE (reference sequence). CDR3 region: CASSLARGGTQYF. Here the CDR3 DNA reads TGTGCCAGCAGCTTGGCCAGGGGGGGTACGCAGTATTTT.

The CDR3 coding sequence is TGTGCTAGCGCCACAGGGGTGATAAACAATGAGCAGTTCTTC. The encoded protein is CASATGVINNEQFF. The J gene is TRBJ2-1, the V gene TRBV12-5, with 7 bases aligning to TRBD1. Looked up from germline, CDR1 is LGHNT and CDR2 is FRNRAP. The ends lost 9 bases at V and 5 bases at J; junction bases unmatched: 10. CDR3 length: 14 residues.

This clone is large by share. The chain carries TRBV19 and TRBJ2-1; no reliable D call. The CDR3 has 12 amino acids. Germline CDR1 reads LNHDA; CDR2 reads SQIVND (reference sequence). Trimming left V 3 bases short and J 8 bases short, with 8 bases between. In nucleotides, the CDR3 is TGTGCCAGTAGTATCCCCTCCCATGAGCAGTTCTTC. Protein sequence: CASSIPSHEQFF.

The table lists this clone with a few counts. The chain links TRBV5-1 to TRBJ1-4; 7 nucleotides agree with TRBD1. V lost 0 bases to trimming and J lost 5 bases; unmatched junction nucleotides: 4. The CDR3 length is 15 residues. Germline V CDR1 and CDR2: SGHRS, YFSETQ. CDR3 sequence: CASSLADRRNEKLFF. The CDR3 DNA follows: TGCGCCAGCAGCTTGGCGGACAGGAGGAATGAAAAACTGTTTTTT.

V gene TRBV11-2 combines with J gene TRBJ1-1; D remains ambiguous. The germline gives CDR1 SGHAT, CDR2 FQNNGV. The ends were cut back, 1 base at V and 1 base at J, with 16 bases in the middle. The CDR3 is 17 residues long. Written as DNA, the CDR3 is TGTGCCAGCAGCTTAGGCCGAAGACTTATCAGGAACACTGAAGCTTTCTTT. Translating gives CASSLGRRLIRNTEAFF.

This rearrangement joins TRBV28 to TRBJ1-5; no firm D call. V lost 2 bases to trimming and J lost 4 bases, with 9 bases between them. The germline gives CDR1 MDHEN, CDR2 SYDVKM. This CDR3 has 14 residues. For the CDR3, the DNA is TGTGCCAGCAGTTTACGAATAGGGAATCAGCCCCAGCATTTT. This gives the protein CASSLRIGNQPQHF. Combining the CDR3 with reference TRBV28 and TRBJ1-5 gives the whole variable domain DVKVTQSSRYLVKRTGEKVFLECVQDMDHENMFWYRQDPGLGLRLIYFSYDVKMKEKGDIPEGYSVSREKKERFSLILESASTNQTSMYLCASSLRIGNQPQHFGDGTRLSIL.

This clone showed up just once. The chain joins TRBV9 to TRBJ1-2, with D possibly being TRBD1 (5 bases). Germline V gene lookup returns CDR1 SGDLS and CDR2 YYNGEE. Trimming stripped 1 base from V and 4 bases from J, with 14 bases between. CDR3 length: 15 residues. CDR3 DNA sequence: TGTGCCAGCAGCGTAAACCCAGGGACGACCTATGGCTACACCTTC. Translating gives CASSVNPGTTYGYTF.

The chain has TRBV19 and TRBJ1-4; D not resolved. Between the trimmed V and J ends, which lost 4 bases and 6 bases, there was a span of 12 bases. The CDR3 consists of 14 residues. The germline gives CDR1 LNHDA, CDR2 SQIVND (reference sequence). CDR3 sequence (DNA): TGTGCCAGTAGTACGGCGGAGATAGATGAAAAACTGTTTTTT. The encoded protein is CASSTAEIDEKLFF. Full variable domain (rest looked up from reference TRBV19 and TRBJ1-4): DGGITQSPKYLFRKEGQNVTLSCEQNLNHDAMYWYRQDPGQGLRLIYYSQIVNDFQKGDIAEGYSVSREKKESFPLTVTSAQKNPTAFYLCASSTAEIDEKLFFGSGTQLSVL.

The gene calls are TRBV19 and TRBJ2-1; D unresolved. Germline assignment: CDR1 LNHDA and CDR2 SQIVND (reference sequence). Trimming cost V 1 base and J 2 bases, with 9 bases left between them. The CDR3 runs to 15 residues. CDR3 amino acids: CASSIVLVPYNEQFF. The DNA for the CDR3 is TGTGCCAGTAGTATAGTTCTAGTTCCCTACAATGAGCAGTTCTTC.

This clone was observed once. CDR3 DNA: TGTGCCAGCAGCTTACGGGACAGCGGACAGCCCCAGCATTTT. Protein sequence: CASSLRDSGQPQHF. This chain joins TRBV5-6 and TRBJ1-5; 7 nucleotides line up with TRBD1. The CDR3 extends over 14 amino acids. The V gene end was trimmed by 2 bases and the J gene end by 7 bases; junction bases not matched to a gene: 6. Germline CDR1 and CDR2: SGHDT and YYEEEE.

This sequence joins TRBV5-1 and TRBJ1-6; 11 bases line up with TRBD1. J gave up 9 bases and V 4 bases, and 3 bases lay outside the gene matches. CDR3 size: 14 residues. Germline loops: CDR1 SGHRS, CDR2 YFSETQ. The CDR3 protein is CASSPGQGGSPLHF. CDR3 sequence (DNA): TGCGCCAGCAGCCCGGGACAGGGGGGTTCACCCCTCCACTTT.

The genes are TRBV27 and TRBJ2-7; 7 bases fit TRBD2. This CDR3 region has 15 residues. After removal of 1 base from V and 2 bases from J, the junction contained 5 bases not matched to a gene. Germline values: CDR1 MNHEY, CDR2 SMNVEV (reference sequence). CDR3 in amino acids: CASSLWGRGAYEQYF. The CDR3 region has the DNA TGTGCCAGCAGTTTATGGGGACGGGGGGCCTACGAGCAGTACTTC.

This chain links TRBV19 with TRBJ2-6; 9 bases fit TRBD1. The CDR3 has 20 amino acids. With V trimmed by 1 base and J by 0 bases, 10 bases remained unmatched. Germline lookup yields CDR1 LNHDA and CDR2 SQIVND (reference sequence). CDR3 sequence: CASSIVPLGQGLSGANVLTF. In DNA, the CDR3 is TGTGCCAGTAGTATAGTCCCGTTGGGACAGGGCCTCTCTGGGGCCAACGTCCTGACTTTC.

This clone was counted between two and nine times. The CDR3 DNA sequence: TGCGCCAGCAGCTTGGGGGACAGAGAGTACAATGAGCAGTTCTTC. Its translation is CASSLGDREYNEQFF. The chain uses TRBV5-1 and TRBJ2-1, with 7 bases matching TRBD1. This CDR3 is built from 15 residues. Germline V gene data show CDR1 as SGHRS and CDR2 as YFSETQ. Trimming at V came to 0 bases and at J to 4 bases, leaving 4 bases not matched to a gene. Supplemented by reference TRBV5-1 and TRBJ2-1, the full variable domain reads KAGVTQTPRYLIKTRGQQVTLSCSPISGHRSVSWYQQTPGQGLQFLFEYFSETQRNKGNFPGRFSGRQFSNSRSEMNVSTLELGDSALYLCASSLGDREYNEQFFGPGTRLTVL.

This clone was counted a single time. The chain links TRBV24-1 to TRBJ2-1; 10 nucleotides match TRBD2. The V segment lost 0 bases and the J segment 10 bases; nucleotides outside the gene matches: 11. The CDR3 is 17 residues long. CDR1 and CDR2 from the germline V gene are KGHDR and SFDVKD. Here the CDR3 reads CATSDLLTSGGVGEQFF. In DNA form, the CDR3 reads TGTGCCACCAGTGATTTGCTTACCAGCGGGGGGGTTGGGGAGCAGTTCTTC.